These 28 T cell receptor beta chains were all obtained from the same sample, sequenced in a study of shared clonotypes between healthy human individuals. TCRdb's copy holds only in-frame clones and misses some; the assay was immunoSEQ multiplex PCR. The sample lists about 2.4 million clones, over 85% seen once, with 0.35% to 0.45% in the top ten. The sequencing input was naive CD4+ T cells from PBMCs. Described subset: CD45RA+ positively selected. Every receptor here comes from a man younger than 35 in good health. Some clones in this sample may be carry-over from other donors' samples.

J is TRBJ2-3 and V is TRBV5-1; 8 bases align to TRBD1. CDR3 length: 17 residues. V shed 1 base, J shed 4 bases, and the junction held 11 bases outside the gene matches. Looked up from germline, CDR1 is SGHRS and CDR2 is YFSETQ. The CDR3 bases are TGCGCCAGCAGCTTGTTAGTCGCAGGGGGCTCAGCAGATACGCAGTATTTT. It encodes CASSLLVAGGSADTQYF.

Of note for this clone: Within the sample, other DNA sequences also encode this same CDR3. The gene calls are TRBV28 and TRBJ2-7; 7 nucleotides line up with TRBD1. Losses at the gene ends were 5 bases for V and 2 bases for J; bases not matched to a gene: 3. The V gene's germline CDR1 is MDHEN and CDR2 SYDVKM. The CDR3 has 13 residues. The CDR3 DNA reads TGTGCCAGCAGTAGACAGGGCCCCTACGAGCAGTACTTC. Translating gives CASSRQGPYEQYF.

The chain recombines TRBV19 with TRBJ2-1; 8 bases map to TRBD2. Losses at the gene ends were 6 bases for V and 10 bases for J; bases not matched to a gene: 17. The CDR3 runs 16 residues. Looked up from germline, CDR1 is LNHDA and CDR2 is SQIVND (reference sequence). The CDR3 region is CASSHPAGVNSLEQFF. In DNA, the CDR3 is TGTGCCAGTAGCCACCCAGCGGGAGTTAATTCCTTGGAGCAGTTCTTC.

The gene calls are TRBV6-5 and TRBJ2-7, with a weak D call TRBD2 (6 bases). Germline V gene sequence: CDR1 MNHEY, CDR2 SVGAGI. The CDR3 runs 15 residues. The germline V and J ends were trimmed by 6 bases and 2 bases, with 17 bases remaining between them. The CDR3 spells CASRGRGNKTYEQYF. The CDR3 bases are TGTGCCAGCAGAGGCCGCGGGAATAAGACCTACGAGCAGTACTTC.

The chain carries TRBV19 and TRBJ1-1; D remains unclear. The CDR3 is 13 amino acids. Germline V gene lookup returns CDR1 LNHDA and CDR2 SQIVND (reference sequence). Trimming removed 5 bases at V and 1 base at J, with 8 bases between. The DNA for the CDR3 is TGTGCCAGTAGTGTTAACCAGAACACTGAAGCTTTCTTT. Translation: CASSVNQNTEAFF.

The gene calls are TRBV5-1 and TRBJ1-1; 12 bases map to TRBD1. Germline lookup yields CDR1 SGHRS and CDR2 YFSETQ. V shed 0 bases and J 2 bases; nucleotides not matched to a gene: 8. This CDR3 contains 18 residues. The CDR3 sequence is CASSLAVPGTGGNTEAFF. The DNA of the CDR3 is TGCGCCAGCAGCTTGGCTGTACCCGGGACAGGGGGCAACACTGAAGCTTTCTTT.

This clone was detected a few times. The rearrangement links TRBV10-1 to TRBJ2-4; D is ambiguous. The germline gives CDR1 WNHNN, CDR2 SYGVQD (reference sequence). V lost 7 bases and J lost 0, with 16 bases in between. CDR3 size: 16 residues. CDR3 DNA sequence: TGCGCCAGCAAGGGTTTAGGCCGGTTAGCCAAAAACATTCAGTACTTC. This gives the protein CASKGLGRLAKNIQYF.

The chain uses TRBV27 and TRBJ2-7; D tentatively reads TRBD1 or TRBD2 (9 bases each). V gave up 2 bases and J gave up 6 bases, with 26 bases separating them. Germline CDR1 and CDR2: MNHEY and SMNVEV (reference sequence). This CDR3 is built from 18 residues. This CDR3 is CASSLLTGGISGSGEQYF. In DNA, the CDR3 is TGTGCCAGCAGTTTACTGACAGGGGGTATTAGCGGGAGTGGCGAGCAGTACTTC.

This chain joins TRBV28 and TRBJ2-2, with 7 bases identical to TRBD2. The CDR3 runs 16 residues. In germline, CDR1 is MDHEN, CDR2 SYDVKM. After removal of 5 bases from V and 5 bases from J, the junction contained 11 bases not matched to a gene. CDR3 nucleotides: TGTGCCAGCAGTCCAATCGGGACTAAACGGACCGGGGAGCTGTTTTTT. Translating gives CASSPIGTKRTGELFF.

The chain links TRBV11-3 to TRBJ2-7, with 7 bases matching TRBD2. V shed 5 bases, J shed 2 bases, and the junction held 3 bases outside the gene matches. The CDR3 has 13 amino acids. Germline V gene lookup returns CDR1 SGHNT and CDR2 YENEEA. The CDR3 here is CASSTGLPYEQYF. The CDR3 nucleotides read TGTGCCAGCAGCACGGGACTACCCTACGAGCAGTACTTC.

This sequence joins TRBV9 and TRBJ2-7; D uncertain. The CDR3 consists of 14 residues. Germline loops: CDR1 SGDLS, CDR2 YYNGEE. V was trimmed by 4 bases and J by 2 bases, leaving 13 bases between them. The CDR3 bases are TGTGCCAGCAGCCCCCCCTCCCGGACCTACGAGCAGTACTTC. Encoded protein: CASSPPSRTYEQYF.

This chain joins TRBV5-8 and TRBJ2-7; possible D gene TRBD2, 6 bases. Trimming took 2 bases from V and 3 from J, leaving 15 bases between them. Germline-derived CDR1 and CDR2 are SGHTS and YDEGEE. The CDR3 is 15 residues long. The CDR3 sequence is CASSFGRGRIYEQYF. The CDR3 DNA sequence: TGTGCCAGCAGCTTTGGACGGGGGAGGATCTACGAGCAGTACTTC. The whole variable domain, filled in from reference TRBV5-8 and TRBJ2-7, reads EAGVTQSPTHLIKTRGQQATLRCSPISGHTSVYWYQQALGLGLQFLLWYDEGEERNRGNFPPRFSGRQFPNYSSELNVNALELEDSALYLCASSFGRGRIYEQYFGPGTRLTVT.

The rearrangement links TRBV2 to TRBJ1-4; TRBD1 aligns across 8 bases. The V segment lost 6 bases and the J segment 3 bases; nucleotides outside the gene matches: 3. The CDR3 has 14 amino acids. Germline CDR1 SNHLY, CDR2 FYNNEI. CDR3 sequence (DNA): TGTGCCAGCAGGACAGGGGTCCCTAATGAAAAACTGTTTTTT. Its translation is CASRTGVPNEKLFF.

The chain combines TRBV5-8 with TRBJ2-3; possibly TRBD2 for D (5 bases). Germline CDR1 and CDR2: SGHTS and YDEGEE. The CDR3 spans 17 residues. With 0 bases removed from V and 5 bases from J, the gap between germline ends came to 19 bases. The CDR3 DNA is TGTGCCAGCAGCTTGGGAGTGGTAAAGCGGAGCGAAGATACGCAGTATTTT. Protein product: CASSLGVVKRSEDTQYF.

The CDR3 spells CASSPNPGLAGSSYNEQFF. DNA of the CDR3: TGTGCCAGCAGCCCCAACCCCGGACTAGCGGGCTCATCCTACAATGAGCAGTTCTTC. The chain links TRBV7-2 to TRBJ2-1; TRBD2 aligns across 11 bases. The CDR3 spans 19 residues. Germline V gene data show CDR1 as SGHTA and CDR2 as FQGNSA. V lost 5 bases and J lost 1; bases outside the gene matches: 13.

The chain combines TRBV7-2 with TRBJ1-2, with D uncertain. The V end was cut by 3 bases, the J end by 5 bases, with 13 bases between. Germline V gene data show CDR1 as SGHTA and CDR2 as FQGNSA. This CDR3 is 14 amino acids long. Here the CDR3 reads CASSFAPGGYGYTF. CDR3 in DNA: TGTGCCAGCAGCTTTGCCCCCGGCGGTTATGGCTACACCTTC.

The chain combines TRBV7-8 with TRBJ2-2; TRBD2 matches at 10 bases. This CDR3 has 18 residues. Germline trimming cut 1 base from V and 3 bases from J; bases unmatched to any gene: 8. CDR1 SGHVS and CDR2 FQNEAQ come from the germline V gene. The CDR3 region has the DNA TGTGCCAGCAGCTTAGGTCTAGCGGGAGCGGTAGACACCGGGGAGCTGTTTTTT. Translated, it gives CASSLGLAGAVDTGELFF.

The chain is built from TRBV19 and TRBJ1-2; 8 positions agree with TRBD1. The J segment lost 4 bases and the V segment lost 3 bases, leaving 4 bases of the junction unmatched. The germline V gene has CDR1 LNHDA and CDR2 SQIVND (reference sequence). The CDR3 consists of 14 residues. This CDR3 is CASSMRDRTYGYTF. CDR3 in DNA: TGTGCCAGTAGTATGAGGGACAGGACCTATGGCTACACCTTC. Looking up the rest from reference TRBV19 and TRBJ1-2 gives the full variable domain: DGGITQSPKYLFRKEGQNVTLSCEQNLNHDAMYWYRQDPGQGLRLIYYSQIVNDFQKGDIAEGYSVSREKKESFPLTVTSAQKNPTAFYLCASSMRDRTYGYTFGSGTRLTVV.

The CDR3 spells CASSQDLNGGRVSGANVLTF. In nucleotides, the CDR3 is TGCGCCAGCAGCCAAGATTTGAATGGCGGGAGGGTCTCTGGGGCCAACGTCCTGACTTTC. J is TRBJ2-6 and V is TRBV4-1; TRBD2 agrees at 9 bases. Germline CDR1 is MGHRA and CDR2 is YSYEKL. V gave up 0 bases and J gave up 0 bases; unmatched junction bases: 9. This CDR3 is 20 amino acids long.

The chain uses TRBV7-2 and TRBJ2-7; D ambiguous. The CDR3 totals 13 residues. Trimming pared 4 bases from V and 2 bases from J, leaving 9 bases between. Germline CDR1 SGHTA, CDR2 FQGNSA. For the CDR3, the DNA is TGTGCCAGCAGCTCCCGGGTCGCCTACGAGCAGTACTTC. Protein product: CASSSRVAYEQYF.

The chain is built from TRBV29-1 and TRBJ1-2; 7 nucleotides agree with TRBD1. Trimming at V came to 6 bases and at J to 7 bases, leaving 11 bases not matched to a gene. CDR1 and CDR2 (germline): SQVTM, ANQGSEA. This CDR3 has 13 residues. The CDR3 here is CSVRLRTGGGYTF. The CDR3 DNA sequence: TGCAGCGTCCGCCTCAGGACAGGTGGTGGCTACACCTTC.

This rearrangement joins TRBV5-4 to TRBJ1-4; D is perhaps TRBD1 (5 bases). V was shortened by 4 bases and J by 4 bases, with 17 bases between the two germline ends. The germline gives CDR1 SGHNT, CDR2 YYREEE (reference sequence). This CDR3 is 16 amino acids long. CDR3 sequence: CASSPGPSELNEKLFF. CDR3 coding DNA: TGTGCCAGCAGCCCGGGACCCTCCGAGCTTAATGAAAAACTGTTTTTT.

Remarks on this clone: The sample holds other DNA sequences that translate to the same CDR3. CDR3 sequence (DNA): TGTGCCAGCAGCGGGCAAGAGACCCAGTACTTC. Translation gives CASSGQETQYF. The rearrangement joins TRBV5-4 to TRBJ2-5, with no clear D. V lost 4 bases and J lost 2, with 3 bases in between. The CDR3 length is 11 residues. Germline V gene sequence: CDR1 SGHNT, CDR2 YYREEE (reference sequence).

The V and J genes are TRBV5-5 and TRBJ2-7; 8 positions match TRBD1. Per germline, CDR1 SGHKS and CDR2 YYEKEE (reference sequence). With V trimmed by 3 bases and J by 4 bases, 18 bases remained unmatched. The CDR3 totals 18 residues. In nucleotides, the CDR3 is TGTGCCAGCAGCTCCGCTCCCCGTTCAGGGGGCGCTTTGTACGAGCAGTACTTC. The encoded protein is CASSSAPRSGGALYEQYF.

The V and J genes are TRBV7-9 and TRBJ1-1, with a weak D call TRBD1 (5 bases). The ends were cut back, 2 bases at V and 4 bases at J, with 14 bases in the middle. The CDR3 length is 15 residues. Germline loops: CDR1 SEHNR, CDR2 FQNEAQ (reference sequence). CDR3 in DNA: TGTGCCAGCAGCTTAACCCGGGACCTATTCACTGAAGCTTTCTTT. It translates to CASSLTRDLFTEAFF.

The rearrangement joins TRBV9 to TRBJ1-1; D remains unclear. The CDR3 spans 14 residues. Trimming took 0 bases from V and 0 from J, leaving 6 bases between them. Germline CDR1 and CDR2: SGDLS and YYNGEE. CDR3 coding DNA: TGTGCCAGCAGCGTAGGGAAGTTGAACACTGAAGCTTTCTTT. It encodes CASSVGKLNTEAFF.

V gene TRBV5-4 combines with J gene TRBJ2-2, with D perhaps matching TRBD1 or TRBD2 (5 bases each). The CDR3 spans 15 residues. Per germline, CDR1 SGHNT and CDR2 YYREEE (reference sequence). Deletions cut 5 bases from V and 2 bases from J, with 13 bases between. Here the CDR3 DNA reads TGTGCCAGCAGTTTACCGGGACGTAACACCGGGGAGCTGTTTTTT. This gives the protein CASSLPGRNTGELFF.

The sample holds one count of this clone. This rearrangement joins TRBV2 to TRBJ1-2; D is unclear. From germline, CDR1 is SNHLY and CDR2 FYNNEI. V gave up 4 bases and J gave up 7 bases, with 7 bases separating them. CDR3 length: 11 amino acids. The CDR3: CASSGSFGYTF. The CDR3 DNA follows: TGTGCCAGCAGTGGATCATTTGGCTACACCTTC.